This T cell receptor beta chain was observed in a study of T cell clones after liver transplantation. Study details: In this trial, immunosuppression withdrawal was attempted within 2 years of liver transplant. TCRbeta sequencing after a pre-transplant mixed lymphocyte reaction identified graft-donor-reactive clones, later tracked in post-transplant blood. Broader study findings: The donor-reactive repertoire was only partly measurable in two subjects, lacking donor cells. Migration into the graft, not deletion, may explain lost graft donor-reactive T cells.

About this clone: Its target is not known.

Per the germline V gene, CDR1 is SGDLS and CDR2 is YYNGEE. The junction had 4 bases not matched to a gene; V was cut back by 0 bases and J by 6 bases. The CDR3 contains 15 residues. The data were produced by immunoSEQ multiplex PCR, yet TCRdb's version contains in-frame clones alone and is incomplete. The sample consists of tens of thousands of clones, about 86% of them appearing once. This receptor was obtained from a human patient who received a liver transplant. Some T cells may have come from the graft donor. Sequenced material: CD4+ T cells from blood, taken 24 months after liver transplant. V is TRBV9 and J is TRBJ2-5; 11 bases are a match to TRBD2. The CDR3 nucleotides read TGTGCCAGCAGCGTAGCGGTAGCGGGGGGGCAGACCCAGTACTTC. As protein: CASSVAVAGGQTQYF.